This entry concerns a single TCR beta chain. This sample was taken from a study of cytomegalovirus exposure and HLA in healthy donors. Germline V gene lookup returns CDR1 LGHNA and CDR2 YSLEER. J lost 8 bases, V lost 1 base, and 5 bases had no gene match. CDR3 size: 15 residues. The PCR employed 60 Vbeta primers together with 13 Jbeta primers. Profiled with immunoSEQ multiplex PCR; TCRdb holds only in-frame clones, not every one. The table includes under 200,000 clones, 75% to 90% detected once. The sequencing input was PBMCs. The sequence came from a male donor in good health and CMV-seropositive. This chain links TRBV4-3 with TRBJ1-6, with 7 bases identical to TRBD1. In nucleotides, the CDR3 is TGCGCCAGCAGCCAAGTTACAGGGGTGGATTCACCCCTCCACTTT. Translation: CASSQVTGVDSPLHF.